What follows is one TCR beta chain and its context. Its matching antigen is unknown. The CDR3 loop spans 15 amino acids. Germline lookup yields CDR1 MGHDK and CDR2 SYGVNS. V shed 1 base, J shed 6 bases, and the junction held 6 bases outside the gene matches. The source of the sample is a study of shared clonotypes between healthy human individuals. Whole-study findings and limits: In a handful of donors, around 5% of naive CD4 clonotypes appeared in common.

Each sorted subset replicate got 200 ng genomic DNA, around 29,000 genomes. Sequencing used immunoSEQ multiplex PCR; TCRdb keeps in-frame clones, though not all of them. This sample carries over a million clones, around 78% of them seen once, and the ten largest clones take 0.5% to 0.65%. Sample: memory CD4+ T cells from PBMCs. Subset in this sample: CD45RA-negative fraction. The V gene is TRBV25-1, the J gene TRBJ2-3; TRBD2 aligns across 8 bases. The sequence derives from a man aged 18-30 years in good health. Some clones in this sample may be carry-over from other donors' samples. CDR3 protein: CASSEFIGREDTQYF. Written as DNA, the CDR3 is TGTGCCAGCAGTGAATTTATCGGGAGGGAGGATACGCAGTATTTT.